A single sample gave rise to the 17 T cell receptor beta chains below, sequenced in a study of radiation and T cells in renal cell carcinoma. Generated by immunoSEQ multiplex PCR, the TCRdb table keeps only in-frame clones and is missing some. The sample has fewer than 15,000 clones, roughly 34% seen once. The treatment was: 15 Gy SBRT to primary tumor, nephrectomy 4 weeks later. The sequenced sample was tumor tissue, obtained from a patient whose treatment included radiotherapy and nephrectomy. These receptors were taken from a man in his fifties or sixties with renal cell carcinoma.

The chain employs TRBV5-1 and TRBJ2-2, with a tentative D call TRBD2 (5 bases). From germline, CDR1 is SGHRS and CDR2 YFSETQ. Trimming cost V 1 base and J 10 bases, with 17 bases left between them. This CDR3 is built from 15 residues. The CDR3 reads CASSLNGRAVEELFF. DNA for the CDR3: TGCGCCAGCAGCTTGAATGGGCGGGCGGTGGAGGAGCTGTTTTTT.

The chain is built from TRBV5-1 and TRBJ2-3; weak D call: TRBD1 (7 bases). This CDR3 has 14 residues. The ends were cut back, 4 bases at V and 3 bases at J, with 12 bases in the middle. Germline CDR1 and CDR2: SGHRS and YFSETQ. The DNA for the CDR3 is TGCGCCAGCAGCCGACAGGGAGGAACAGATACGCAGTATTTT. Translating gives CASSRQGGTDTQYF.

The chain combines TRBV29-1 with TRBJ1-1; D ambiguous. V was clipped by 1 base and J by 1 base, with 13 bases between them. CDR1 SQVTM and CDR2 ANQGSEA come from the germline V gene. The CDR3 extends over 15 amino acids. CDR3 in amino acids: CSVEGAALPNTEAFF. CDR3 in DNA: TGCAGCGTTGAAGGGGCAGCCTTACCGAACACTGAAGCTTTCTTT.

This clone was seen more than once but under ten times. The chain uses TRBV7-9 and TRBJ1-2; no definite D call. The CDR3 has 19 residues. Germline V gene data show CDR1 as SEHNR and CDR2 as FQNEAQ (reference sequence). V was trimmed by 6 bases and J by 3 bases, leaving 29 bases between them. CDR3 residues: CASRSNLGQAVGEDYGYTF. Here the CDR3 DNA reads TGTGCCAGCAGGTCGAACCTAGGGCAGGCGGTGGGAGAGGACTATGGCTACACCTTC.

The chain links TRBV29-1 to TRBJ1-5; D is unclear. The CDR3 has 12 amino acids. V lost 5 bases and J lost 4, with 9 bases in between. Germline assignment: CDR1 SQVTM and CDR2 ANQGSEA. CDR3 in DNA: TGCAGCGTTAAGGACGGGAATCAGCCCCAGCATTTT. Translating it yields CSVKDGNQPQHF.

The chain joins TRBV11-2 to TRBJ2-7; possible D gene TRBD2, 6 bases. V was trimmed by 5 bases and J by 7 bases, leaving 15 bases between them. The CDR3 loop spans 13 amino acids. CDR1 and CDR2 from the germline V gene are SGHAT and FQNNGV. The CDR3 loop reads CASSGGGVGEQYF. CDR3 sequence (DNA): TGTGCCAGCAGCGGTGGCGGGGTTGGGGAGCAGTACTTC.

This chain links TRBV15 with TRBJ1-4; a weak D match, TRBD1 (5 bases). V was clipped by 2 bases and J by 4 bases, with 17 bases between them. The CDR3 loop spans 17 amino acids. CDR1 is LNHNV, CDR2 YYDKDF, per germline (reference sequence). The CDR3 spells CATSRSISGGVNEKLFF. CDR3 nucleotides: TGTGCCACCAGCAGATCCATAAGTGGAGGGGTTAATGAAAAACTGTTTTTT.

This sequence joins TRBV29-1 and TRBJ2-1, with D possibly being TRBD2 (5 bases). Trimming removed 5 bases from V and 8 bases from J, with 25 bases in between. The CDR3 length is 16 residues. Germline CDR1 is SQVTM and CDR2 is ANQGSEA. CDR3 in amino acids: CSVYFRASPIFDEQFF. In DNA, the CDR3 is TGCAGCGTTTATTTTAGGGCTAGCCCAATTTTCGATGAGCAGTTCTTC.

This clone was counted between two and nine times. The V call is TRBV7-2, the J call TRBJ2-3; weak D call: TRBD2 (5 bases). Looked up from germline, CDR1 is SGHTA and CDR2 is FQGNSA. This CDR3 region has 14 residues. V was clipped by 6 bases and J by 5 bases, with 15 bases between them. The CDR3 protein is CASSSYGVRDTQYF. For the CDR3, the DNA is TGTGCCAGCAGTTCCTACGGGGTTAGAGATACGCAGTATTTT.

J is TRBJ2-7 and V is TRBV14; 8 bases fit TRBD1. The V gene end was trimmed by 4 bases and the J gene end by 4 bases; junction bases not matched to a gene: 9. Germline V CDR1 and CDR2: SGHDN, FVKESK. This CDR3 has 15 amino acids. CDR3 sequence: CASSPPGQVRYEQYF. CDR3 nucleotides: TGTGCCAGCAGCCCCCCGGGACAGGTGAGGTACGAGCAGTACTTC. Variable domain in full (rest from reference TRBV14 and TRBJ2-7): EAGVTQFPSHSVIEKGQTVTLRCDPISGHDNLYWYRRVMGKEIKFLLHFVKESKQDESGMPNNRFLAERTGGTYSTLKVQPAELEDSGVYFCASSPPGQVRYEQYFGPGTRLTVT.

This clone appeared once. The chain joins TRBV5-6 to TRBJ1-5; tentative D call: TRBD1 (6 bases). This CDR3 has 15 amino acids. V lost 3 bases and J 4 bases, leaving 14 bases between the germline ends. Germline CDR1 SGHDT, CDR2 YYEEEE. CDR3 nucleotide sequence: TGTGCCAGCAGCTGGGGAGGGGGAAGGAATCAGCCCCAGCATTTT. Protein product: CASSWGGGRNQPQHF.

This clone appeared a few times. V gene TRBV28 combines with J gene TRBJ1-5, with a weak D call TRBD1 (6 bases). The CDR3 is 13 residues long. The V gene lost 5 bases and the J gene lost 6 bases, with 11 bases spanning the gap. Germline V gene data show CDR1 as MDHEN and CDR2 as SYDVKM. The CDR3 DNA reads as TGTGCCAGCAGTCGTGAAGGGGGTCAGCCCCAGCATTTT. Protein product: CASSREGGQPQHF.

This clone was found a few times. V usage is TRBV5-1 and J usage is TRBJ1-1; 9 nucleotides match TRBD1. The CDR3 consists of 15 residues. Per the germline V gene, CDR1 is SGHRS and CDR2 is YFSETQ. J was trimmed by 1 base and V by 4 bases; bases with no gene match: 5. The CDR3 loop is CASSPRTGENTEAFF. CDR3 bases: TGCGCCAGCAGCCCCCGGACAGGGGAGAACACTGAAGCTTTCTTT. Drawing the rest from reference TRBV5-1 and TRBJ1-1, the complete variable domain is KAGVTQTPRYLIKTRGQQVTLSCSPISGHRSVSWYQQTPGQGLQFLFEYFSETQRNKGNFPGRFSGRQFSNSRSEMNVSTLELGDSALYLCASSPRTGENTEAFFGQGTRLTVV.

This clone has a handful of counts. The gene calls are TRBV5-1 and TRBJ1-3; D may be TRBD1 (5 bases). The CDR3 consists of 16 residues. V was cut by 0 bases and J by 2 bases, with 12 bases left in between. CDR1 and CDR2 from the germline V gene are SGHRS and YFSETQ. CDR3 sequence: CASSLELAGTGNTIYF. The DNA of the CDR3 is TGCGCCAGCAGCTTGGAATTGGCAGGGACTGGAAACACCATATATTTT.

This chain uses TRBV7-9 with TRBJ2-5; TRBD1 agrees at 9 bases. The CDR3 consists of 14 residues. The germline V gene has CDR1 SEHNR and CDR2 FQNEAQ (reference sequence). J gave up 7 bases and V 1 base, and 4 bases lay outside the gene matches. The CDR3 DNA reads TGTGCCAGCAGCTTAGAGGGACAGGGTGCGACCCAGTACTTC. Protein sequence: CASSLEGQGATQYF.

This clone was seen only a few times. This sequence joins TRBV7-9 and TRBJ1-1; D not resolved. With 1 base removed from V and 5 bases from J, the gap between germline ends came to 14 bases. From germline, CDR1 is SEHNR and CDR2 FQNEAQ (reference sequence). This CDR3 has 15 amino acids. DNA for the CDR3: TGTGCCAGCAGCTTAGATCGGCACCATGGGACTGAAGCTTTCTTT. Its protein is CASSLDRHHGTEAFF.

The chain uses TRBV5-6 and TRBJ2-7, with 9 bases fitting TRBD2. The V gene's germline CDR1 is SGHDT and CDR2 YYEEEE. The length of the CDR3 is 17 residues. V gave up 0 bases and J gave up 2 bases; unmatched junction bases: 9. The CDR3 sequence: CASSLAAGGGGTYEQYF. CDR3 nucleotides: TGTGCCAGCAGCTTGGCCGCCGGCGGGGGGGGAACCTACGAGCAGTACTTC. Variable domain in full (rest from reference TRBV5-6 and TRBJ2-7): DAGVTQSPTHLIKTRGQQVTLRCSPKSGHDTVSWYQQALGQGPQFIFQYYEEEERQRGNFPDRFSGHQFPNYSSELNVNALLLGDSALYLCASSLAAGGGGTYEQYFGPGTRLTVT.